Shown below are 15 T cell receptor beta chains from a single sample sequenced in a study of shared clonotypes between healthy human individuals. Here immunoSEQ multiplex PCR was the method, and the copy in TCRdb shows in-frame clones only, minus some. The sample carries some 1,400,000 clones, approximately 97% recorded once. Sequencing used naive CD4+ T cells sorted from blood. Noted subset: CD45RA+ positively selected. The receptors shown here come from a man aged 30 to 39 in good health.

V gene TRBV6-5 combines with J gene TRBJ2-7, with 7 bases aligning to TRBD2. This CDR3 is built from 16 residues. The J segment lost 6 bases and the V segment lost 0 bases, leaving 11 bases of the junction unmatched. The V gene's germline CDR1 is MNHEY and CDR2 SVGAGI. In DNA form, the CDR3 reads TGTGCCAGCAGTTACTCCGATATCTTAGCGGGTTCCGAGCAGTACTTC. Translating it yields CASSYSDILAGSEQYF.

The CDR3 is CASSLVTGDYGYTF. Written as DNA, the CDR3 is TGTGCCAGCAGCTTGGTTACAGGGGACTATGGCTACACCTTC. This chain uses TRBV5-4 with TRBJ1-2; 7 bases fit TRBD1. The CDR3 contains 14 residues. CDR1 and CDR2 (germline): SGHNT, YYREEE (reference sequence). The junction had 2 bases not matched to a gene; V was cut back by 0 bases and J by 3 bases.

The genes are TRBV5-1 and TRBJ2-1; TRBD2 matches 10 bases. Germline CDR1 and CDR2: SGHRS and YFSETQ. The V segment lost 2 bases and the J segment 9 bases; nucleotides outside the gene matches: 11. The CDR3 is 16 residues long. CDR3 nucleotides: TGCGCCAGCAGCTTTCTAGCGGGAGACGCAGGAGGTGAGCAGTTCTTC. It specifies CASSFLAGDAGGEQFF.

The gene calls are TRBV28 and TRBJ1-4; D possibly corresponds to TRBD1 (6 bases). Germline values: CDR1 MDHEN, CDR2 SYDVKM. The CDR3 is made up of 15 amino acids. The V end was cut by 7 bases, the J end by 7 bases, with 19 bases between. The CDR3, as DNA: TGTGCCAGCACCCCCCAGGGGTTCACGGGTGAAAAACTGTTTTTT. Residues: CASTPQGFTGEKLFF.

This chain connects TRBV6-1 to TRBJ1-5, with D perhaps matching TRBD1 (5 bases). Germline assignment: CDR1 MNHNS and CDR2 SASEGT. The CDR3 runs to 13 residues. V dropped 6 bases and J dropped 7 bases, with 13 bases sitting between them. The CDR3 DNA is TGTGCCAGCAGGGCCTTGGAGGGGCAGCCCCAGCATTTT. It is translated as CASRALEGQPQHF.

The rearrangement joins TRBV6-1 to TRBJ2-1; D possibly corresponds to TRBD1 (6 bases). The CDR3 extends over 15 amino acids. V lost 6 bases, J lost 1 base, and 13 bases lay in between. The germline V gene has CDR1 MNHNS and CDR2 SASEGT. In DNA form, the CDR3 reads TGTGCCAGCAGGAAAGACAGGCTATCCTACAATGAGCAGTTCTTC. Residues: CASRKDRLSYNEQFF.

The gene calls are TRBV5-6 and TRBJ2-1, with 8 bases aligning to TRBD2. The ends lost 3 bases at V and 6 bases at J; junction bases unmatched: 14. The CDR3 length is 17 residues. Germline CDR1 SGHDT, CDR2 YYEEEE. CDR3 nucleotides: TGTGCCAGCAGCTGGGAGGGGAGCGGGAGTTTCTTCAATGAGCAGTTCTTC. This encodes CASSWEGSGSFFNEQFF.

The chain recombines TRBV19 with TRBJ2-5; TRBD1 is a possible D gene (6 bases). V was cut by 5 bases and J by 5 bases, with 15 bases left in between. Germline V lookup: CDR1 LNHDA, CDR2 SQIVND (reference sequence). The CDR3 consists of 14 residues. CDR3 bases: TGTGCCAGTAGTCGGAGAGCCGGACAGGAGACCCAGTACTTC. As protein: CASSRRAGQETQYF.

This clone was observed once. The chain links TRBV25-1 to TRBJ2-5; D is ambiguous. V was trimmed by 6 bases and J by 5 bases, leaving 7 bases between them. The CDR3 runs 11 residues. CDR1 is MGHDK, CDR2 SYGVNS, per germline. The CDR3 DNA reads as TGTGCCAGCAGCCTTGGGGAGACCCAGTACTTC. Protein product: CASSLGETQYF.

This chain links TRBV27 with TRBJ1-5; 7 bases align to TRBD1. Trimming cost V 6 bases and J 3 bases; bases outside gene matches: 8. The CDR3 is made up of 15 amino acids. Germline CDR1 is MNHEY and CDR2 is SMNVEV (reference sequence). The CDR3 loop is CASRFTGASNQPQHF. The CDR3 nucleotides are TGTGCCAGCAGGTTTACAGGGGCCTCCAATCAGCCCCAGCATTTT.

The rearrangement links TRBV28 to TRBJ2-5; no clear D. Trimming cost V 6 bases and J 3 bases, with 11 bases left between them. The CDR3 length is 13 residues. Germline assignment: CDR1 MDHEN and CDR2 SYDVKM. The CDR3 loop is CASSPGSEETQYF. CDR3 sequence (DNA): TGTGCCAGCAGCCCCGGGTCCGAAGAGACCCAGTACTTC.

The chain couples TRBV7-7 to TRBJ1-2, with 7 nucleotides matching TRBD1. Germline lookup yields CDR1 SSHAT and CDR2 FNYEAQ (reference sequence). V lost 7 bases, J lost 4 bases, and 6 bases stayed unmatched. This CDR3 has 13 residues. CDR3 amino acids: CASTGGPIYGYTF. The CDR3 region has the DNA TGTGCCAGCACAGGGGGGCCTATCTATGGCTACACCTTC.

The CDR3 here is CSVEDYRSTSYEQYF. The CDR3 nucleotides read TGCAGCGTTGAAGATTACAGAAGTACGTCCTACGAGCAGTACTTC. The gene calls are TRBV29-1 and TRBJ2-7; D not resolved. The CDR3 is made up of 15 amino acids. From germline, CDR1 is SQVTM and CDR2 ANQGSEA. The V gene lost 0 bases and the J gene lost 1 base, with 13 bases spanning the gap.

The gene calls are TRBV2 and TRBJ2-3; possibly TRBD1 for D (5 bases). V gave up 9 bases and J gave up 4 bases, with 17 bases separating them. The CDR3 loop spans 14 amino acids. Germline V CDR1 and CDR2: SNHLY, FYNNEI. DNA for the CDR3: TGTGCCAGGCAATCAGGGCGGATATCAGATACGCAGTATTTT. Its translation: CARQSGRISDTQYF. The full variable domain, rest sourced from reference TRBV2 and TRBJ2-3, is EPEVTQTPSHQVTQMGQEVILRCVPISNHLYFYWYRQILGQKVEFLVSFYNNEISEKSEIFDDQFSVERPDGSNFTLKIRSTKLEDSAMYFCARQSGRISDTQYFGPGTRLTVL.

The sample holds one count of this clone. This sample includes further DNA sequences coding for the same CDR3. The rearrangement joins TRBV15 to TRBJ1-4; the D gene is possibly TRBD1 (5 bases). V dropped 1 base and J dropped 2 bases, with 8 bases sitting between them. This CDR3 comprises 15 residues. The germline V gene has CDR1 LNHNV and CDR2 YYDKDF (reference sequence). Here the CDR3 DNA reads TGTGCCACCAGCAGAGGGGGGTCTACTAATGAAAAACTGTTTTTT. The encoded protein is CATSRGGSTNEKLFF. The full variable domain, with the rest looked up from reference TRBV15 and TRBJ1-4, is DAMVIQNPRYQVTQFGKPVTLSCSQTLNHNVMYWYQQKSSQAPKLLFHYYDKDFNNEADTPDNFQSRRPNTSFCFLDIRSPGLGDTAMYLCATSRGGSTNEKLFFGSGTQLSVL.